This TCR beta chain appears in the sequencing data of a study of monozygotic twins with inflammatory bowel disease. Study findings and constraints: Distinct T cell subtypes could not be told apart.

TCRdb reprocessed the 5' RACE reads, with one entry per CDR3 protein and no DNA. The sample holds just over 300,000 distinct CDR3 sequences. RNA in its total form was extracted from whole blood, and T cells were not sorted. As concerns this clonotype: Its antigen is currently unknown.

This TCR was recovered from a human donor with ulcerative colitis or Crohn's disease, or a healthy co-twin of an affected twin (not recorded which). Material: blood.

The CDR3 protein is CASSVMGWGTQYF. The V and J genes are TRBV27 and TRBJ2-5. This CDR3 has 13 residues. CDR1 is MNHEY, CDR2 SMNVEV, per germline (reference sequence).